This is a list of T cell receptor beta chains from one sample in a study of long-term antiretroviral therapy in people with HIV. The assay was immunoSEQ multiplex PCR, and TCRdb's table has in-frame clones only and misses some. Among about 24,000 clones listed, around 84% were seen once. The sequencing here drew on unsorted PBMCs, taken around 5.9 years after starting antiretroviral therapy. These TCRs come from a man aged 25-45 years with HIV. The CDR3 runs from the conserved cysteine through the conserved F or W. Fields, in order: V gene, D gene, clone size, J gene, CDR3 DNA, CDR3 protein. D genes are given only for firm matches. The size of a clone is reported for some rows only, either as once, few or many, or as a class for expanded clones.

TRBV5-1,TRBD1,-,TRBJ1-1,TGCGCCAGCAGCTTACCGACAGGGGGCAATTTTGAAGCTTTCTTT,CASSLPTGGNFEAFF
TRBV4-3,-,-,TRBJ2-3,TGCGCCAGCAGCCAAGAAACGCCAGATACGCAGTATTTT,CASSQETPDTQYF
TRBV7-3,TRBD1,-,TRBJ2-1,TGTGCCAGCAGCTTAACTCGGGACAGTTACAATGAGCAGTTCTTC,CASSLTRDSYNEQFF
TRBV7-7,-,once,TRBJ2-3,TGTGCCAGCAGCTTAGTAGGGGGAGGAACGCAGTATTTT,CASSLVGGGTQYF
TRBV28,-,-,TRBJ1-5,TGTGCCAGCAGTTATCCAGGGACCTCCCTCAATCAGCCCCAGCATTTT,CASSYPGTSLNQPQHF
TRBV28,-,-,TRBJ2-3,TGTGCCAGCAGCGAGGGAACTAGCACAGATACGCAGTATTTT,CASSEGTSTDTQYF
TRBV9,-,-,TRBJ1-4,TGTGCCAGCAGCGTGGGGGATGCAACTAATGAAAAACTGTTTTTT,CASSVGDATNEKLFF
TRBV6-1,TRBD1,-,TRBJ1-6,TGTGCCAGCAGTCCCCTGACAGGGGCTAATTCACCCCTCCACTTT,CASSPLTGANSPLHF
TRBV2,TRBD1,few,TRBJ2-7,TGTGCCAGCCGACAGGGACCCTACGAGCAGTACTTC,CASRQGPYEQYF
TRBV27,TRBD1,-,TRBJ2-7,TGTGCCAGCAGTGTACGACAGGGTTACGAGCAGTACTTC,CASSVRQGYEQYF
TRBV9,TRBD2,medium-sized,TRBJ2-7,TGTGCCAGCAGCGGAGAAACTACCGGGACTAGCGGGAGGGCCCACGAGCAGTACTTC,CASSGETTGTSGRAHEQYF
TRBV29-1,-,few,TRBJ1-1,TGCAGCGTTCAATTATGGAACACTGAAGCTTTCTTT,CSVQLWNTEAFF
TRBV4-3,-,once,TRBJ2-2,TGCGCCAGCAGCGACACGAACACCGGGGAGCTGTTTTTT,CASSDTNTGELFF
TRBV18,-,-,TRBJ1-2,TGTGCCAGCTCACCTGGGCAGCAGGGCTATGGCTACACCTTC,CASSPGQQGYGYTF
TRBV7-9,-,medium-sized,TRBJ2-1,TGTGCCAGCACAGAGCAGTTCTTC,CASTEQFF
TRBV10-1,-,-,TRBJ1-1,TGCGCCAGCAGTGAGTCGGCGGGGATTGGGACTGAAGCTTTCTTT,CASSESAGIGTEAFF
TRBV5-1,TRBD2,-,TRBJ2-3,TGCGCCAGCGCCATGACCGGGGGGGGTACAGATACGCAGTATTTT,CASAMTGGGTDTQYF
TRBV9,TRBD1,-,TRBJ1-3,TGTGCCAGCAGCGTAGATCCGGCTGGGACAGAACCCTCTGGAAACACCATATATTTT,CASSVDPAGTEPSGNTIYF
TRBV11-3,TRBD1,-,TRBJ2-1,TGTGCCAGCAGATTACAGGGGGCGTCCGGTGAGCAGTTCTTC,CASRLQGASGEQFF
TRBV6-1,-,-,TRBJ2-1,TGTGCCAGCAGTGAATGGGGCGTAGGGTCCTACAATGAGCAGTTCTTC,CASSEWGVGSYNEQFF
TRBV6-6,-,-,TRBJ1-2,TGTGCCAGCAGCGTGGACACGGATAACTATGGCTACACCTTC,CASSVDTDNYGYTF
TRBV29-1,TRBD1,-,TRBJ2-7,TGCAGCGTTGAAGGGTACGGGGACAGGGCCTACGAGCAGTACTTC,CSVEGYGDRAYEQYF
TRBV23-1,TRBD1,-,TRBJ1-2,TGCGCCAGCAGTCAAAAAGGACAGGGAACCTCTAACTATGGCTACACCTTC,CASSQKGQGTSNYGYTF
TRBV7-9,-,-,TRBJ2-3,TGTGCCAGCAGCTCGGGGGGCACAGATACGCAGTATTTT,CASSSGGTDTQYF
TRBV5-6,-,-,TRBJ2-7,TGTGCCAGCAGGTCGACCTCCGGGACGGCCGCCTACGAGCAGTACTTC,CASRSTSGTAAYEQYF
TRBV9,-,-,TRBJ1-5,TGTGCCAGCAGCGTGGACGGCTCCAATCAGCCCCAGCATTTT,CASSVDGSNQPQHF
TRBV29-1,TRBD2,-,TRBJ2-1,TGCAGCGTTCCACCAGCGGGAGTAAGTGGGAATGAGCAGTTCTTC,CSVPPAGVSGNEQFF
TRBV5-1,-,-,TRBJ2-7,TGCGCCAGCAGCTTTAACTTAGCGGAGAGCTCCTACGAGCAGTACTTC,CASSFNLAESSYEQYF
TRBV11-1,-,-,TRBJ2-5,TGTGCCAGCAGCTTAGGGGGAATTGCAAAAGAGACCCAGTACTTC,CASSLGGIAKETQYF
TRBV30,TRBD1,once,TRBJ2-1,TGTGCCTGGCAAGGACAGGGGAGATACAGTGAGCAGTTCTTC,CAWQGQGRYSEQFF
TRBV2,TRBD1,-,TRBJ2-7,TGTGCCAGCAGCCCTAGACAGGGGATTGTCAGGTACGAGCAGTACTTC,CASSPRQGIVRYEQYF
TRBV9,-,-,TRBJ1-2,TGTGCCAGCAGCCCCCCGACAGACGGAAACTATGGCTACACCTTC,CASSPPTDGNYGYTF